Here is one TCR beta chain with its context. Its antigen is as yet unknown. The germline CDR1 and CDR2 sequences are MDHEN and SYDVKM. The CDR3 runs to 19 residues. The V gene end was trimmed by 0 bases and the J gene end by 2 bases; junction bases not matched to a gene: 10. The data were obtained in a study of shared clonotypes between healthy human individuals. Study results and limitations: The study generally estimated greater richness for naive than memory subsets. The sole specimen, blood, was sampled, and tissue repertoires likely differ. Clonotype sharing among donors likely depends on sequencing depth.

TCRdb's copy holds only in-frame clones and misses some; the assay was immunoSEQ multiplex PCR. The sample includes around 690,000 clones, about 92% of them seen just once. CD45RO+ cells joined CCR7-negative CD45RA+ TemRA cells to form CD8 memory. The J gene is TRBJ2-6, the V gene TRBV28; TRBD1 matches at 7 bases. The clonotype comes from a man aged 18 to 35 in good health. Some clones in this sample may be carry-over from other donors' samples. Input material: memory CD8+ T cells from PBMCs. Documented subset: CD45RO+ cells pooled with CCR7-negative TemRA cells. CDR3 DNA: TGTGCCAGCAGTTTATGGCCTGACAGGGTGCGGGCTGGGGCCAACGTCCTGACTTTC. Its protein is CASSLWPDRVRAGANVLTF.